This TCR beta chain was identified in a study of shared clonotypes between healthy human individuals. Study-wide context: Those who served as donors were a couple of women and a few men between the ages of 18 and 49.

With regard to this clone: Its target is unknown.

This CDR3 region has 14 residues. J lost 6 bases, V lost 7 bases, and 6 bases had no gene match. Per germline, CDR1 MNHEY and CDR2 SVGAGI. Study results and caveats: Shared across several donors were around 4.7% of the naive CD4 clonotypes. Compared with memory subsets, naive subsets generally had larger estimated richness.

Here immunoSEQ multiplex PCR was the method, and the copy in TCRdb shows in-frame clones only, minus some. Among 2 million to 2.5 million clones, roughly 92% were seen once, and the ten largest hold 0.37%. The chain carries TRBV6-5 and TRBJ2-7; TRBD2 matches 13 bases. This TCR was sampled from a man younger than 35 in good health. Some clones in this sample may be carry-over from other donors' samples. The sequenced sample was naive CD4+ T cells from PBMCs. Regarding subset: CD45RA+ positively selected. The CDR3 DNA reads TGTGCCAGCAAACTGGGACTAGCGGGATTCGAGCAGTACTTC. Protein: CASKLGLAGFEQYF.